These T cell receptor beta chains were read from a single sample in a study of blood T cell repertoires in COVID-19. The protocol was immunoSEQ multiplex PCR, while the TCRdb copy is restricted to in-frame clones and leaves out a portion. The sample lists hundreds of thousands of clones, over 80% occurring once. Sample: PBMCs or T cells enriched from blood (not recorded which). These receptor sequences come from a woman in her 30s with acute COVID-19. CDR3s include the opening cysteine and the closing phenylalanine or tryptophan. The D gene is left open where the match is weak. Size tells how often a clone was seen (once, few, many) or the class of an expanded clone, and some rows leave it out.

CASTTDRNTEAFF,TGTGCCAGCACGACGGACAGAAACACTGAAGCTTTCTTT,TRBJ1-1,TRBV6-5,NA,few
CASTLPADRPGYEKLFF,TGTGCCAGTACCCTCCCGGCGGACAGACCAGGTTATGAAAAACTGTTTTTT,TRBJ1-4,TRBV19,NA,NA
CASSGGAYGYTF,TGTGCCAGCAGCGGGGGGGCCTATGGCTACACCTTC,TRBJ1-2,TRBV6-5,NA,NA
CASSPGALRPNTGELFF,TGTGCCAGCAGCCCAGGGGCCTTACGACCGAACACCGGGGAGCTGTTTTTT,TRBJ2-2,TRBV11-2,NA,NA
CASSYKAGLNQPQHF,TGTGCCAGCAGTTACAAAGCCGGGTTGAATCAGCCCCAGCATTTT,TRBJ1-5,TRBV6-5,NA,NA
CASSLTGDQPQHF,TGTGCCAGCAGTCTGACAGGGGATCAGCCCCAGCATTTT,TRBJ1-5,TRBV12-3/TRBV12-4,TRBD1,NA
CASSQDNRNYEQYF,TGCGCCAGCAGCCAAGATAACAGGAACTACGAGCAGTACTTC,TRBJ2-7,TRBV4-1,NA,NA
CASSATGARNTGELFF,TGTGCCAGCTCAGCAACAGGGGCCCGGAACACCGGGGAGCTGTTTTTT,TRBJ2-2,TRBV18,TRBD1,NA
CASSDGPSEKNTGELFF,TGTGCCAGCAGTGACGGTCCTAGCGAAAAGAACACCGGGGAGCTGTTTTTT,TRBJ2-2,TRBV6-4,NA,once
CASSVAGGPYNEQFF,TGTGCCAGCAGCGTCGCGGGGGGGCCCTACAATGAGCAGTTCTTC,TRBJ2-1,TRBV9,TRBD2,NA
CASSFQGSSYEQYF,TGTGCCAGCAGCTTTCAGGGGAGCTCCTACGAGCAGTACTTC,TRBJ2-7,TRBV13,NA,NA
CASSLGPSGITQYF,TGTGCCAGCAGCTTGGGCCCTAGCGGTATTACGCAGTATTTT,TRBJ2-3,TRBV5-6,TRBD2,NA
CASSYSGTGGYGYTF,TGTGCCAGCAGTTACTCTGGGACAGGGGGCTATGGCTACACCTTC,TRBJ1-2,TRBV6-2/TRBV6-3,TRBD1,NA
CASSTGQGVSGAFF,TGTGCCAGCAGCACGGGACAGGGGGTGTCGGGAGCTTTCTTT,TRBJ1-1,TRBV5-6,TRBD1,NA
CASSFRASGGSSTDTQYF,TGCGCCAGCAGCTTTCGGGCTAGCGGGGGGTCTAGCACAGATACGCAGTATTTT,TRBJ2-3,TRBV5-1,TRBD2,NA
CASSQDTGLAGGPYNEQFF,TGCGCCAGCAGCCAAGATACGGGACTAGCGGGGGGCCCCTACAATGAGCAGTTCTTC,TRBJ2-1,TRBV4-3,TRBD2,once
CASSSHEAFF,TGTGCCAGCAGCAGCCACGAAGCTTTCTTT,TRBJ1-1,TRBV5-7,NA,NA
CASSVARWSQRSGANVLTF,TGTGCCAGCAGCGTAGCTAGGTGGAGTCAACGCTCTGGGGCCAACGTCCTGACTTTC,TRBJ2-6,TRBV9,NA,NA
CASSFGGTGRSNEQFF,TGCGCCAGCAGCTTTGGAGGGACAGGGCGAAGCAATGAGCAGTTCTTC,TRBJ2-1,TRBV5-1,TRBD1,NA
CASGFGQGQPQHF,TGTGCTAGTGGTTTTGGACAGGGGCAGCCCCAGCATTTT,TRBJ1-5,TRBV12-5,TRBD1,NA
CASSRTSLETQYF,TGTGCCAGCAGCCGGACTAGTCTGGAGACCCAGTACTTC,TRBJ2-5,TRBV7-9,TRBD2,NA
CASSDPGRLSGNTIYF,TGTGCCAGCAGTGACCCAGGCCGCCTCTCTGGAAACACCATATATTTT,TRBJ1-3,TRBV2,NA,NA
CASTTGGQNIQYF,TGTGCCAGTACTACAGGGGGTCAAAACATTCAGTACTTC,TRBJ2-4,TRBV19,TRBD1,NA
CASSGSSYEQYF,TGTGCCAGCAGCGGGAGCTCCTACGAGCAGTACTTC,TRBJ2-7,TRBV2,NA,NA
CASSQDEGRGNSFF,TGTGCCAGCAGCCAAGATGAGGGGAGGGGGAATTCTTTCTTT,TRBJ1-1,TRBV11-2,NA,NA
CASSLTSGGLNEQFF,TGTGCCAGCAGTTTAACTAGCGGGGGGTTAAATGAGCAGTTCTTC,TRBJ2-1,TRBV27,TRBD2,NA
CSASGTDLYYEQYF,TGCAGTGCTAGTGGCACAGACCTCTACTACGAGCAGTACTTC,TRBJ2-7,TRBV20-1,NA,NA
CASRQGGGNTIYF,TGTGCCAGCAGACAGGGGGGTGGAAACACCATATATTTT,TRBJ1-3,TRBV12-3/TRBV12-4,TRBD1,once
CASSFIGTVNYGYTF,TGCGCCAGCAGCTTTATAGGGACAGTAAACTATGGCTACACCTTC,TRBJ1-2,TRBV5-1,TRBD1,NA
CASSDTGGRGDTQYF,TGTGCCAGCAGTGACACAGGGGGCCGGGGAGATACGCAGTATTTT,TRBJ2-3,TRBV6-1,TRBD1,NA
CASTGKNGYEQYF,TGTGCCAGCACCGGGAAGAATGGCTACGAGCAGTACTTC,TRBJ2-7,TRBV12-3/TRBV12-4,NA,NA
CASSGDRPYGYTF,TGTGCCAGCAGTGGGGACAGACCCTATGGCTACACCTTC,TRBJ1-2,TRBV2,TRBD1,once
CATNSGGGIDNTQYF,TGTGCCACCAACTCGGGAGGGGGCATCGATAATACGCAGTATTTT,TRBJ2-3,TRBV6-5,NA,NA
CASSLGTLNTEAFF,TGTGCCAGCAGCTTGGGGACTCTGAACACTGAAGCTTTCTTT,TRBJ1-1,TRBV5-6,NA,NA
CASSLDYQETQYF,TGTGCCAGCAGCTTGGACTACCAAGAGACCCAGTACTTC,TRBJ2-5,TRBV7-6,NA,NA
CASSEEGTSGSTDTQYF,TGTGCCAGCAGTGAAGAGGGAACTAGCGGGAGCACAGATACGCAGTATTTT,TRBJ2-3,TRBV2,TRBD2,NA
CASSYRTGYGYTF,TGTGCCAGCAGCTACCGCACAGGCTATGGCTACACCTTC,TRBJ1-2,TRBV7-2,NA,NA
CASSRTGRPGEQYF,TGTGCCAGCAGTCGGACAGGTCGTCCTGGCGAGCAGTACTTC,TRBJ2-7,TRBV6-6,TRBD1,NA
CASRRGQGLDTEAFF,TGTGCCAGTAGGAGGGGACAGGGATTGGACACTGAAGCTTTCTTT,TRBJ1-1,TRBV19,TRBD1,once
CASSLVGTGTTEAFF,TGTGCCAGCAGCTTGGTGGGGACAGGGACCACTGAAGCTTTCTTT,TRBJ1-1,TRBV7-2,TRBD1,NA
CASSLVTGNTGELFF,TGCGCCAGCAGCTTGGTGACAGGGAACACCGGGGAGCTGTTTTTT,TRBJ2-2,TRBV5-1,NA,NA
CASSDPQTRAEQYF,TGTGCCAGCAGTGACCCCCAAACCAGGGCCGAGCAGTACTTC,TRBJ2-7,TRBV25-1,NA,few
CASSQGGQPSYEQYF,TGCGCCAGCAGCCAAGGGGGACAGCCTTCCTACGAGCAGTACTTC,TRBJ2-7,TRBV4-1,TRBD1,NA
CASSQDTSGFTDTQYF,TGCGCCAGCAGCCAAGATACTAGCGGATTCACAGATACGCAGTATTTT,TRBJ2-3,TRBV4-1,TRBD2,NA
CASRASSGNTIYF,TGTGCCAGCAGGGCCTCCTCTGGAAACACCATATATTTT,TRBJ1-3,TRBV12-3/TRBV12-4,NA,NA